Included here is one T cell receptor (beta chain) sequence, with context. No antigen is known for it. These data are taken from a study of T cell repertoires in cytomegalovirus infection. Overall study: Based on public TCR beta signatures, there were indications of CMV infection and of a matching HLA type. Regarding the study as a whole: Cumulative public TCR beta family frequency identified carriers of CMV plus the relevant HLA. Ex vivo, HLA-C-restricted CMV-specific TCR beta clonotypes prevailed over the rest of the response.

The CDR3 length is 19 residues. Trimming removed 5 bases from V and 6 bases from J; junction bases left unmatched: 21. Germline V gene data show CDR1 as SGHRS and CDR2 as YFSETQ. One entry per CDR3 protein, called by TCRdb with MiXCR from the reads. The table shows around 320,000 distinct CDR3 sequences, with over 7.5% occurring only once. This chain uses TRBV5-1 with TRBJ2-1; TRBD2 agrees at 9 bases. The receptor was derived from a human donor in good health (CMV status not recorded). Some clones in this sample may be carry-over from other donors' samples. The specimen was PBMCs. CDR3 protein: CASSPMASGMSSIGNEQFF. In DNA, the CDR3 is TGCGCCAGCAGTCCTATGGCTAGCGGGATGTCATCGATCGGCAATGAGCAGTTCTTC.